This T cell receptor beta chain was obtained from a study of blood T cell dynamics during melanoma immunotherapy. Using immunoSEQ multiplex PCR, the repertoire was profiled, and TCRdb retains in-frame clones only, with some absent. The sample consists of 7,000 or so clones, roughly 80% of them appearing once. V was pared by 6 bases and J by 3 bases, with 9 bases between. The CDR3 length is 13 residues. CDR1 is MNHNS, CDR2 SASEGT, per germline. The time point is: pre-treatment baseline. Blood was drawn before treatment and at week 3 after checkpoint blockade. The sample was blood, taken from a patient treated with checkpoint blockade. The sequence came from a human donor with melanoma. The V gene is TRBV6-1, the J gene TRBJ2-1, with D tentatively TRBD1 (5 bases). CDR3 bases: TGTGCCAGCAGGGGGCAGGGCTACAATGAGCAGTTCTTC. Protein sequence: CASRGQGYNEQFF.